This T cell receptor beta chain was identified in a study of blood T cell repertoires in COVID-19. Across the whole study: PBMCs, B-cell-depleted T cells, or T cells were the source of the cDNA or gDNA that made up the material.

In the authors' methods: From reference gene primer amplification, estimates of nucleated cell counts were derived. Here immunoSEQ multiplex PCR was the method, and the copy in TCRdb shows in-frame clones only, minus some. That table is the source of V, J and clone size, and D and trimming were worked out from the DNA. This table holds 250,000 to 300,000 clones, roughly nine tenths found once. From germline, CDR1 is SGDLS and CDR2 YYNGEE. This CDR3 is built from 15 residues. Trimming cost V 4 bases and J 8 bases; bases outside gene matches: 11. This study enrolled people aged roughly 18 to 89 from about two dozen US geographic areas. Donors were grouped by their self-reported clinical history.

The source is a woman aged 40-49 years who had recovered from COVID-19. The source material was PBMCs or T cells enriched from blood (not recorded which). V usage is TRBV9 and J usage is TRBJ1-2, with 10 bases aligning to TRBD1. CDR3 nucleotides: TGTGCCAGCAGCCCTCGGACAGGGGGGAGCTTCGGCTACACCTTC. Residues: CASSPRTGGSFGYTF.